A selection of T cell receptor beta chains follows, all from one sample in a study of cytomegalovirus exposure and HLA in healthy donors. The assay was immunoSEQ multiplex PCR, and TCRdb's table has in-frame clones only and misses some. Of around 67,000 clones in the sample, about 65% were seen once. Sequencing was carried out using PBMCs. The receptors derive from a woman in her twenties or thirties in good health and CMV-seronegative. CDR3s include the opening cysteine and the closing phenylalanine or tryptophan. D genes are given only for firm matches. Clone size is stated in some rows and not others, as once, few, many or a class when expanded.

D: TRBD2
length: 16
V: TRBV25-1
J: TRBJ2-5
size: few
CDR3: CASSVSTSGEQETQYF
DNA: TGTGCCAGCAGTGTGAGCACTAGCGGAGAACAAGAGACCCAGTACTTC

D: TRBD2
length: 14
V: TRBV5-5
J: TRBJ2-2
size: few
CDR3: CASSFGGDTGELFF
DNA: TGTGCCAGCAGCTTTGGGGGGGACACCGGGGAGCTGTTTTTT

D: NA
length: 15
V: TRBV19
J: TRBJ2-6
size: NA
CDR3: CASATRSSGANVLTF
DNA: TGTGCCAGTGCGACGAGGAGCTCTGGGGCCAACGTCCTGACTTTC

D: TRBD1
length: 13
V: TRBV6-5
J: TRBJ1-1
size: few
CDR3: CASSRTGGTEAFF
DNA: TGTGCCAGCAGCCGGACAGGCGGGACTGAAGCTTTCTTT

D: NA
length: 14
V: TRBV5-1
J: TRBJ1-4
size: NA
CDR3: CARPERGRNEKLFF
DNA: TGCGCCAGGCCCGAAAGGGGTCGGAATGAAAAACTGTTTTTT

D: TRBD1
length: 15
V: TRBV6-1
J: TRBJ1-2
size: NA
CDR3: CASSEAPGGNYGYTF
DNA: TGTGCCAGCAGTGAAGCTCCAGGGGGCAACTATGGCTACACCTTC

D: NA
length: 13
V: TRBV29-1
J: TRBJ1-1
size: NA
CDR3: CSVYVGGGTEAFF
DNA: TGCAGCGTCTACGTGGGGGGTGGCACTGAAGCTTTCTTT

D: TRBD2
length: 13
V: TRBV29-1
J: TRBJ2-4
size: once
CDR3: CSVPGGALNIQYF
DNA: TGCAGCGTCCCGGGGGGGGCACTAAACATTCAGTACTTC

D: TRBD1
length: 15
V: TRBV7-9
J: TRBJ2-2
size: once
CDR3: CASRTGQGFSGELFF
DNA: TGTGCCAGCAGGACCGGACAGGGGTTTTCGGGGGAGCTGTTTTTT

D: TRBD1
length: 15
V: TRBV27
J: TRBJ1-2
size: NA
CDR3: CASSRIPGTGGGYTF
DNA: TGTGCCAGCAGTCGCATCCCCGGGACAGGGGGTGGCTACACCTTC

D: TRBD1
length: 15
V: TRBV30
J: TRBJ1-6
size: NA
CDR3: CALQGASSYNSPLHF
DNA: TGTGCCTTACAGGGGGCGAGCTCCTATAATTCACCCCTCCACTTT

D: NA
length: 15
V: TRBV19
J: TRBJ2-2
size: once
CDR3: CASSRASGFTGELFF
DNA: TGTGCCAGTAGTCGGGCTTCAGGGTTCACCGGGGAGCTGTTTTTT

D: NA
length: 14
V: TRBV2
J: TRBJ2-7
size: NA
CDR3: CASRRDRDLGGQYF
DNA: TGTGCCAGCAGAAGGGACCGGGATTTAGGGGGGCAGTACTTC

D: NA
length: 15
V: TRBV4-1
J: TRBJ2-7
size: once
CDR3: CASSQDFRLPYEQYF
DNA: TGCGCCAGCAGCCAAGATTTCCGACTGCCCTACGAGCAGTACTTC

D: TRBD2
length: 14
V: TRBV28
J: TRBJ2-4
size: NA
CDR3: CASSLLSGGDIQYF
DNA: TGTGCCAGCAGTTTACTCAGCGGGGGTGACATTCAGTACTTC

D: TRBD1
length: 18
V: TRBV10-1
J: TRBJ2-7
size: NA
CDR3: CASSESIGTGGGGYEQYF
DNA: TGCGCCAGCAGTGAGTCGATTGGGACAGGGGGCGGCGGCTACGAGCAGTACTTC

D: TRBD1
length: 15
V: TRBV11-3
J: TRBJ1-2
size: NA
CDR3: CASSLDGTGSYGYTF
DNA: TGTGCCAGCAGCTTAGATGGGACAGGGTCCTATGGCTACACCTTC

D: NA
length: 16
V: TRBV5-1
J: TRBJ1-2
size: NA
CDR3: CASSLNTGLANYGYTF
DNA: TGCGCCAGCAGCCTCAACACAGGGTTAGCAAACTATGGCTACACCTTC

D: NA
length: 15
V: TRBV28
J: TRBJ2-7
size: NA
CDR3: CASSLDRSVSYEQYF
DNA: TGTGCCAGCAGTTTAGACAGGAGCGTATCCTACGAGCAGTACTTC

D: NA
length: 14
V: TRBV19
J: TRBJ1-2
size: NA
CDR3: CASSPRQDRYGYTF
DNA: TGTGCCAGTAGTCCTCGACAGGACCGCTATGGCTACACCTTC

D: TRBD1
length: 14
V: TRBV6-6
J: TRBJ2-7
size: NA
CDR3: CASSRSDRAYEQYF
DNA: TGTGCCAGCAGCCGATCGGACAGGGCGTACGAGCAGTACTTC

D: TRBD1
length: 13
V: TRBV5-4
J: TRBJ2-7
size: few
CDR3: CASSRDRGGEQYF
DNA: TGTGCCAGCAGTCGGGACAGGGGGGGCGAGCAGTACTTC

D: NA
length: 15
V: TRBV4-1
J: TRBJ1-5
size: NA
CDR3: CASSQDRGSNQPQHF
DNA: TGCGCCAGCAGCCAAGACAGGGGATCAAATCAGCCCCAGCATTTT

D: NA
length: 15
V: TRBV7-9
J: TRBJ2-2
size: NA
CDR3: CASRPSEGNTGELFF
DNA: TGTGCCAGCAGACCGAGCGAGGGGAACACCGGGGAGCTGTTTTTT

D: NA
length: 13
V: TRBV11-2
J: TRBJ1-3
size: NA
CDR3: CASSQGSGNTIYF
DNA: TGTGCCAGCAGCCAGGGCTCTGGAAACACCATATATTTT

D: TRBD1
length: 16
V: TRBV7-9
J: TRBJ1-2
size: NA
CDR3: CASSFSLGQGTYGYTF
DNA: TGTGCCAGCAGCTTCTCCTTGGGACAGGGGACCTATGGCTACACCTTC

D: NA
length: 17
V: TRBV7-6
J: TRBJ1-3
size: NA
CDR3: CASSESRGGVFGNTIYF
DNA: TGTGCCAGCAGCGAGAGCCGAGGGGGAGTGTTTGGAAACACCATATATTTT

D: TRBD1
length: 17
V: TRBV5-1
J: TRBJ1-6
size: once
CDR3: CASSVAGQGAGNSPLHF
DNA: TGCGCCAGCAGCGTGGCGGGACAGGGGGCAGGTAATTCTCCCCTCCACTTT

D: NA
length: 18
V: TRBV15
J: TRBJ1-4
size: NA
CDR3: CATSRDYGDGIMYEKLFF
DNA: TGTGCCACCAGCAGAGATTACGGGGATGGGATAATGTATGAAAAACTGTTTTTT

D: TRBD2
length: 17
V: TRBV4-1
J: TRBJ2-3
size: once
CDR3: CASSQDPSGGYTDTQYF
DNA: TGCGCCAGCAGCCAAGATCCTAGCGGGGGCTACACAGATACGCAGTATTTT

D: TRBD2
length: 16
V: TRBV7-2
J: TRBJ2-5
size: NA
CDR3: CASSPSASGGQETQYF
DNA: TGTGCCAGCAGCCCGAGCGCAAGCGGGGGGCAAGAGACCCAGTACTTC